This T cell receptor beta chain came from a study of T-cell reconstitution after alpha-beta-depleted transplantation in children. General study results and limits: T-cell numbers and diversity, one year after transplant, stemmed largely from T cells that were newly produced. About two months after transplant, alpha-beta T cells reportedly came from several hundred expanded graft clones.

Note on this clonotype: Antigen unknown.

Preparation of the TCRbeta library used unique molecular identifiers. One entry per CDR3 protein results from TCRdb running MiXCR on the PCR reads. The sample has hundreds of thousands of distinct CDR3 sequences, roughly 13% seen once. Deletions cut 5 bases from V and 4 bases from J, with 14 bases between. Germline V gene lookup returns CDR1 MDHEN and CDR2 SYDVKM. The length of the CDR3 is 15 residues. The origin of this receptor is a girl aged 2-15 years with congenital amegakaryocytic thrombocytopenia, due to receive a stem cell transplant. This sample comprised PBMCs, obtained before TCRalphabeta/CD19-depleted stem cell transplant. This chain uses TRBV28 with TRBJ2-2; D unclear. Here the CDR3 reads CASSPVYVATGELFF. The CDR3 DNA follows: TGTGCCAGCAGTCCTGTATATGTGGCCACCGGGGAGCTGTTTTTT.